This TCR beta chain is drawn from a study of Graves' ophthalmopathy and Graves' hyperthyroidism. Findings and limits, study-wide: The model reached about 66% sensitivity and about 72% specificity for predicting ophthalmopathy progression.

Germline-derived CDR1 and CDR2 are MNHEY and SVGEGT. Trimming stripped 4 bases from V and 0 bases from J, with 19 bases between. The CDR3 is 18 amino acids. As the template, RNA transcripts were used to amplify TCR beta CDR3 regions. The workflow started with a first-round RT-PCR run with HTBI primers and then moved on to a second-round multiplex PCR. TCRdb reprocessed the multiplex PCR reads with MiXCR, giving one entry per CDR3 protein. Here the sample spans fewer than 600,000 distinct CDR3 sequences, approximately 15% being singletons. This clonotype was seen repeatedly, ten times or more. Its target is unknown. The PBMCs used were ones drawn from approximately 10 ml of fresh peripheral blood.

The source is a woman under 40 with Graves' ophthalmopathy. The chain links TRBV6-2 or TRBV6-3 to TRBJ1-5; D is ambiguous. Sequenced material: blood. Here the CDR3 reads CASSSPWWSPYSNQPQHF. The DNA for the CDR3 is TGTGCCAGCAGTTCCCCATGGTGGAGTCCCTATAGCAATCAGCCCCAGCATTTT.